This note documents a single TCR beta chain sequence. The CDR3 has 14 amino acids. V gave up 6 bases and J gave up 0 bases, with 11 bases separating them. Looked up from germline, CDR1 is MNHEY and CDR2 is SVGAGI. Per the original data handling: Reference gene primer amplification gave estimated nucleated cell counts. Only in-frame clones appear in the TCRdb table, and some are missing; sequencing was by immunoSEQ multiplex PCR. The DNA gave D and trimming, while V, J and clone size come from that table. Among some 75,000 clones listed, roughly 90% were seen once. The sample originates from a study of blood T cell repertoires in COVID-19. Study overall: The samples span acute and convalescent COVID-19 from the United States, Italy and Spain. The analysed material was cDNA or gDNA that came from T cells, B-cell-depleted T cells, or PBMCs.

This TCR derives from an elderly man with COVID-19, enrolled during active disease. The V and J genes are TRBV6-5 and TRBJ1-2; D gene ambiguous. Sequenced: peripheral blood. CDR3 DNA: TGTGCCAGCAGGACCCCAGGATCTAACTATGGCTACACCTTC. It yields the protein CASRTPGSNYGYTF.